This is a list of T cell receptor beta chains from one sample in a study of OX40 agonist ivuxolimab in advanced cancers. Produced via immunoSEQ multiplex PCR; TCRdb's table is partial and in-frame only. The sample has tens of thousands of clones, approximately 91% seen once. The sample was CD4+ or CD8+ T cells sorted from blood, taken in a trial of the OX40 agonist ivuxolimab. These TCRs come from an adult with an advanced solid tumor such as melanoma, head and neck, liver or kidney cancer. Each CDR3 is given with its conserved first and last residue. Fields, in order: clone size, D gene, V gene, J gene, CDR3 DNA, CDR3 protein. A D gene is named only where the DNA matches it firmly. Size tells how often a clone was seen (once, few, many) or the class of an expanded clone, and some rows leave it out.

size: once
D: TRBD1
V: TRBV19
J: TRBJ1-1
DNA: TGTGCCAGTAGTCTCCCAGGGGGCCCCCGGGCGGGCCAGAGTGCTTTCTTT
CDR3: CASSLPGGPRAGQSAFF

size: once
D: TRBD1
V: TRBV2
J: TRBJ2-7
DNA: TGTGCCAGCATTTCGGACAGGGGGCGAGAGCAGTACTTC
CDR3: CASISDRGREQYF

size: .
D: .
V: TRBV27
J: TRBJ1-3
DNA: TGTGCCAGCAGCCAAAGGGGCGGAAACACCATATATTTT
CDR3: CASSQRGGNTIYF

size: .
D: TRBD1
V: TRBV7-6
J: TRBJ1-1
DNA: TGTGCCAGCAGCCCCCGGACAGGGGGTGATGAAGCTTTCTTT
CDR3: CASSPRTGGDEAFF

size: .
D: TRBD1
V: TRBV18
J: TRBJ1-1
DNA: TGTGCCAGCTCTAGACAGGGGAGGGACACTGAAGCTTTCTTT
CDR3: CASSRQGRDTEAFF

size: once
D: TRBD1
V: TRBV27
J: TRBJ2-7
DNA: TGTGCCAGCAGTCCCAGGACAGGGATATCCTACGAGCAGTACTTC
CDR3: CASSPRTGISYEQYF

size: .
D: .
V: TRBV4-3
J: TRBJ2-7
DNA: TGCGCCAGCAGCCAAGAACTGGGCCCCGAGCAGTACTTC
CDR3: CASSQELGPEQYF

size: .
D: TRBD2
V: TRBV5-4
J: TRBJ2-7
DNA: TGTGCCAGCAGCTCCGGGACTAGCGGGCTCTACGAGCAGTACTTC
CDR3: CASSSGTSGLYEQYF

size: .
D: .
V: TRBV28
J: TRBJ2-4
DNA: TGTGCCAGCAAGAGGGAATTAGCCAAAAACATTCAGTACTTC
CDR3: CASKRELAKNIQYF

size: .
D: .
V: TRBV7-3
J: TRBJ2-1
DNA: TGTGCCAGCAGCTTTGACGGACCAAACAATGAGCAGTTCTTC
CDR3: CASSFDGPNNEQFF

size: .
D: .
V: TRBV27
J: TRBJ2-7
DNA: TGTGCCAGCAGCCCCCGGGGACTCCCCTCCTACGAGCAGTACTTC
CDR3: CASSPRGLPSYEQYF

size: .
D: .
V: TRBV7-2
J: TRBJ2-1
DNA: TGTGCCAGCAGCTTCCAGGGGGGCGGGCCTTACAATGAGCAGTTCTTC
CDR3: CASSFQGGGPYNEQFF

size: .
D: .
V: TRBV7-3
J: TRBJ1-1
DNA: TGTGCCAGCAGCAAAGGGGTGAACACTGAAGCTTTCTTT
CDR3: CASSKGVNTEAFF

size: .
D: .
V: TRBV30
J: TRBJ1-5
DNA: TGTGCCTGGGCCGTTTTGGGTGGGCAGCCCCAGCATTTT
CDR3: CAWAVLGGQPQHF

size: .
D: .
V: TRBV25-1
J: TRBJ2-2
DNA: TGTGCCAGCAATCCGGGGGCAGGGTACACCGGGGAGCTGTTTTTT
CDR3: CASNPGAGYTGELFF

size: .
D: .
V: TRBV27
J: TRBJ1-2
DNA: TGTGCCAGCAGTCCAATATTCGACAGAATCAATAACTATGGCTACACCTTC
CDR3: CASSPIFDRINNYGYTF

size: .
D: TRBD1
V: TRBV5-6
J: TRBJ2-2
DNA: TGTGCCAGCTTCCCACTCAGACAGGGGGCGAACACCGGGGAGCTGTTTTTT
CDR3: CASFPLRQGANTGELFF

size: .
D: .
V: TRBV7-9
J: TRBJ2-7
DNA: TGTGCCAGCCGGCTGGAGGGAACCTACGAGCAGTACTTC
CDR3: CASRLEGTYEQYF

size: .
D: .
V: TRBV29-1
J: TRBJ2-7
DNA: TGCAGCGTTGAAGGGGACGGAGGTGCCTACGAGCAGTACTTC
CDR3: CSVEGDGGAYEQYF

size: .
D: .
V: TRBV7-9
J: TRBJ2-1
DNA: TGTGCCAGCAGCCAAGGAACCTCCCGGGGTGAGCAGTTCTTC
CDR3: CASSQGTSRGEQFF

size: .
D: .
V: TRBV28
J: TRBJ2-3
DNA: TGTGCCAGCAGCGTAGAATATACGCAGTATTTT
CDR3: CASSVEYTQYF

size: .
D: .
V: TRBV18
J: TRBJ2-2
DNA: TGTGCCAGCTCAGCCGGGGCCGAGGCCGGGGAGCTGTTTTTT
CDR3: CASSAGAEAGELFF

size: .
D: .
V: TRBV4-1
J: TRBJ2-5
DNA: TGCGCCAGCAGCCAAGATCCGGGGTTGGGAGAGACCCAGTACTTC
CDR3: CASSQDPGLGETQYF

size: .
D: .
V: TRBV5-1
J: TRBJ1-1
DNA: TGCGCCAGCAGCTTGGTGGCGGGATCGTTTACTCGAGAAGCTTTCTTT
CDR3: CASSLVAGSFTREAFF

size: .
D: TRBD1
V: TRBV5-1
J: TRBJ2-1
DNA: TGCGCCAGCAGCTTGGAGGGGACAGGGGCTTTCGAGCAGTTCTTC
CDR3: CASSLEGTGAFEQFF

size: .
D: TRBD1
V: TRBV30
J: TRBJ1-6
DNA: TGTGCCTGGAGTGTAGGACAGGGTCCGAATTCACCCCTCCACTTT
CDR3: CAWSVGQGPNSPLHF

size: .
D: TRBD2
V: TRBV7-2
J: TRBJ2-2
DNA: TGTGCCAGCAGCTTAGTGGCGGGAGGGCCCGGGGAGCTGTTTTTT
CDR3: CASSLVAGGPGELFF

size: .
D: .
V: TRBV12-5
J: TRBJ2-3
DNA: TGTGCTAGCGCCACCTCTAGAGGGACAGATACGCAGTATTTT
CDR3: CASATSRGTDTQYF

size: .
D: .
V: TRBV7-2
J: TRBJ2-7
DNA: TGTGCCAGCGGCTACGAGCAGTACTTC
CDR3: CASGYEQYF

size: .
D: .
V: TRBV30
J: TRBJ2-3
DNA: TGTGCCTCCTCCTGGGCAGATACGCAGTATTTT
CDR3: CASSWADTQYF

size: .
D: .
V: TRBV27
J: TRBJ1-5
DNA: TGTGCCAGCAGTTTATCGGGTCAGTATAGCAATCAGCCCCAGCATTTT
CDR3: CASSLSGQYSNQPQHF

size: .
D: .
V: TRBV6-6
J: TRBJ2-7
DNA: TGTGCCAGCAGTTACTCAAGGCTTGAGCAGTACTTC
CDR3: CASSYSRLEQYF

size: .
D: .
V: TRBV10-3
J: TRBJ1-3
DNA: TGTGCCATCAGTAGGGACGGTAACTCTGGAAACACCATATATTTT
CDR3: CAISRDGNSGNTIYF

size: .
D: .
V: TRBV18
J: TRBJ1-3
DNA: TGTGCCAGCTCACCGAGGACCCAAGGAAACACCATATATTTT
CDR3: CASSPRTQGNTIYF

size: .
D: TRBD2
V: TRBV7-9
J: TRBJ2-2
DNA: TGTGCCAGCAGACTGACTAGCTCGGACACCGGGGAGCTGTTTTTT
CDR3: CASRLTSSDTGELFF

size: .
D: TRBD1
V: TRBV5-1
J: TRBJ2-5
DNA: TGCGCCAGCAGCCTAGGGACAGGATACCAAGAGACCCAGTACTTC
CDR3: CASSLGTGYQETQYF

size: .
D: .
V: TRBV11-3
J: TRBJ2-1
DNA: TGTGCCAGCAGCACGCACAGGGGGGGGCGAGAGGGGAACAATGAGCAGTTCTTC
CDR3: CASSTHRGGREGNNEQFF

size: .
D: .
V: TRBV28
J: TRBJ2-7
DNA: TGTGCCAGCAGCATCTCCTACGAGCAGTACTTC
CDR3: CASSISYEQYF

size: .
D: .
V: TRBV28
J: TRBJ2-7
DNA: TGTGCCAGCACGAGGGCCGGCGAGCAGTACTTC
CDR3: CASTRAGEQYF

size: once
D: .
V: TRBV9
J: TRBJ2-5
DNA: TGTGCCAGCAGCGTCCGGGGGACGGGAGAGACCCAGTACTTC
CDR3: CASSVRGTGETQYF

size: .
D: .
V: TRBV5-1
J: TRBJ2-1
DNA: TGCGCCAGCAGCGGAGTCGGGGGCAATGAGCAGTTCTTC
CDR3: CASSGVGGNEQFF

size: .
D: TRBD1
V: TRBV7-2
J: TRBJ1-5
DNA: TGTGCCAGCACCCTTAGGGGGCAGGGGGGCAATCAGCCCCAGCATTTT
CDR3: CASTLRGQGGNQPQHF

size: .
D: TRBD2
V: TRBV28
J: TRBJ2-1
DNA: TGTGCCAGCAGTTCCAGCGGGAGGTCTCGAAATGAGCAGTTCTTC
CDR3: CASSSSGRSRNEQFF

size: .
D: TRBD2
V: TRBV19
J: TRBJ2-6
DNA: TGTGCCAGTACGGGGGGAGGGCCTTCTGGGGCCAACGTCCTGACTTTC
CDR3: CASTGGGPSGANVLTF

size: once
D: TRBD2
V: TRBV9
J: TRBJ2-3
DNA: TGTGCCAGCAGCGTTGGAGCGGGATTAACAACAGATACGCAGTATTTT
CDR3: CASSVGAGLTTDTQYF

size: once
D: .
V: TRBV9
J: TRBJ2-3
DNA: TGTGCCAGCAGCGTCCTAGGGAGCACAGATACGCAGTATTTT
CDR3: CASSVLGSTDTQYF

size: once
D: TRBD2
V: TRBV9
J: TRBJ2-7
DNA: TGTGCCAGCGCACCTCTAGCGGGCGCCTACTACGAGCAGTACTTC
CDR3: CASAPLAGAYYEQYF

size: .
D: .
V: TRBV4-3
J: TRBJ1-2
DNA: TGCGCCAGCAGCCTAGAAAGGCGCCAGCCCTATGGCTACACCTTC
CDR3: CASSLERRQPYGYTF

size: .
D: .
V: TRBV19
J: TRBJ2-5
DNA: TGTGCCAGTAGTAAGGGGGGGGCCGAGACCCAGTACTTC
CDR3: CASSKGGAETQYF

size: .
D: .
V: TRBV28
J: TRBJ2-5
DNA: TGTGCCAGCAGTTTATTACCACAGGGTTTTGGAGAGACCCAGTACTTC
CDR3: CASSLLPQGFGETQYF

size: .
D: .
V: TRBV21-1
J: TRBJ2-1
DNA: TGTGCCAGCAGCAAAGTGGGACCAACTGACTACAATGAGCAGTTCTTC
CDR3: CASSKVGPTDYNEQFF

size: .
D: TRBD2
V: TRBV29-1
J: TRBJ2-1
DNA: TGCAGCGCCCTCGGGACTAGCGGGAGTAGTGGTTGGAATGAGCAGTTCTTC
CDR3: CSALGTSGSSGWNEQFF

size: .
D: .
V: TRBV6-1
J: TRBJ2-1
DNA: TGTGCCAGCAGTGTGGAATTTCACAATGAGCAGTTCTTC
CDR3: CASSVEFHNEQFF

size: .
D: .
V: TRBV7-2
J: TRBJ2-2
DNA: TGTGCCAGCAGAACTCCCCCAGAAACCACCGGGGAGCTGTTTTTT
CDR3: CASRTPPETTGELFF

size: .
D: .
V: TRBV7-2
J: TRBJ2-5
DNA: TGTGCCAGCAGCTTAGGGCCACAAGAGACCCAGTACTTC
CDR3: CASSLGPQETQYF

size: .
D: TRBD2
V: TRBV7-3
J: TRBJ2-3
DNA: TGTGCCAGCGGCCTTGGTTTAGCGGGAGGGGCAGATACGCAGTATTTT
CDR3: CASGLGLAGGADTQYF